These T cell receptor beta chains were read from a single sample in a study of shared clonotypes between healthy human individuals. The protocol was immunoSEQ multiplex PCR, while the TCRdb copy is restricted to in-frame clones and leaves out a portion. The sample lists about 2.5 million clones, approximately 90% occurring once. The sequenced material came from naive CD4+ T cells from PBMCs. The source of these receptors is a man between 18 and 35 years old in good health. Some clones in this sample may be carry-over from other donors' samples. Both conserved end residues are part of each CDR3. D genes are given only for firm matches. Clone size appears in some rows only: once, few, many, or a class for an expanded clone.

d_call	v_call	j_call	clone_size	cdr3_aa	cdr3_nt
NA	TRBV29-1	TRBJ2-7	NA	CSVYDPGYEQYF	TGCAGCGTTTATGATCCCGGATACGAGCAGTACTTC
TRBD2	TRBV9	TRBJ2-1	NA	CASSVDGTSAYNEQFF	TGTGCCAGCAGCGTAGATGGGACTAGCGCTTACAATGAGCAGTTCTTC
NA	TRBV6-5	TRBJ2-3	NA	CASSPERPYTDTQYF	TGTGCCAGCAGCCCGGAGCGGCCTTACACAGATACGCAGTATTTT
TRBD2	TRBV19	TRBJ2-3	once	CASSIDPGLGLSTDTQYF	TGTGCCAGTAGTATAGATCCAGGGCTGGGACTAAGCACAGATACGCAGTATTTT
TRBD1	TRBV20-1	TRBJ2-7	NA	CSASQGDEQYF	TGCAGTGCTTCACAGGGGGACGAGCAGTACTTC
TRBD2	TRBV11-2	TRBJ2-2	NA	CASSLVREKVGELFF	TGTGCCAGCAGCTTAGTGCGGGAGAAGGTCGGGGAGCTGTTTTTT
TRBD1	TRBV27	TRBJ2-2	NA	CASRPHRDRAQGGTGELFF	TGTGCCAGCAGACCTCACCGGGACAGGGCCCAGGGGGGCACCGGGGAGCTGTTTTTT
TRBD1	TRBV5-1	TRBJ1-2	NA	CASSRDRVGYTF	TGCGCCAGCAGTCGGGACAGGGTTGGCTACACCTTC
NA	TRBV9	TRBJ2-1	NA	CASSDGRGSYNEQFF	TGTGCCAGCAGCGATGGCAGGGGTTCCTACAATGAGCAGTTCTTC
NA	TRBV28	TRBJ1-4	NA	CASSLSQGRAEKLFF	TGTGCCAGCAGTTTATCCCAGGGGAGGGCTGAAAAACTGTTTTTT
NA	TRBV6-4	TRBJ2-6	NA	CASSDHHSGANVLTF	TGTGCCAGCAGTGACCATCACTCTGGGGCCAACGTCCTGACTTTC
NA	TRBV7-2	TRBJ2-5	once	CASSRGKSETQYF	TGTGCCAGCAGCCGCGGAAAATCGGAGACCCAGTACTTC
TRBD1	TRBV28	TRBJ2-7	once	CASSSGQGQGSYEQYF	TGTGCCAGCAGTTCAGGGCAGGGACAGGGGTCCTACGAGCAGTACTTC
NA	TRBV5-4	TRBJ2-3	NA	CASSFGGSTADTQYF	TGTGCCAGCAGCTTTGGGGGATCGACTGCAGATACGCAGTATTTT
NA	TRBV7-3	TRBJ1-1	NA	CASSPLMGLNTEAFF	TGTGCCAGCAGCCCCCTTATGGGGCTGAACACTGAAGCTTTCTTT
TRBD1	TRBV5-1	TRBJ1-1	NA	CASRPDRLIGNTEAFF	TGCGCCAGCAGACCGGACAGGTTGATTGGGAACACTGAAGCTTTCTTT
TRBD1	TRBV14	TRBJ1-2	NA	CASSPDRGVRALF	TGTGCCAGCAGCCCGGACAGGGGGGTGCGGGCCTTATTC
NA	TRBV27	TRBJ1-4	NA	CASSFGTPRGEKLFF	TGTGCCAGCAGTTTTGGAACTCCCCGGGGTGAAAAACTGTTTTTT
TRBD2	TRBV6-4	TRBJ2-2	NA	CASSDSHGRAEVGELFF	TGTGCCAGCAGTGACTCCCACGGGAGGGCCGAAGTCGGGGAGCTGTTTTTT
NA	TRBV5-1	TRBJ1-5	NA	CASSLVPDSNQPQHF	TGCGCCAGCAGCTTGGTTCCAGATAGCAATCAGCCCCAGCATTTT
TRBD1	TRBV5-4	TRBJ2-5	NA	CASSSTDRGETQYF	TGTGCCAGCAGCTCGACGGACAGGGGAGAGACCCAGTACTTC
TRBD2	TRBV5-1	TRBJ2-2	NA	CASSLGPKAGGNTGELFF	TGCGCCAGCAGCTTGGGTCCGAAAGCGGGAGGAAACACCGGGGAGCTGTTTTTT
TRBD2	TRBV5-4	TRBJ2-1	NA	CASSLAGASGSNEQFF	TGTGCCAGCAGCTTGGCCGGGGCTAGCGGGAGCAATGAGCAGTTCTTC
NA	TRBV1	TRBJ2-7	NA	CTSSQILRPPYEQYF	TGCACCAGCAGCCAGATACTTCGACCGCCCTACGAGCAGTACTTC
NA	TRBV2	TRBJ2-7	NA	CASSFRQVLEQYF	TGTGCCAGCAGTTTTCGACAGGTTCTCGAGCAGTACTTC
TRBD2	TRBV18	TRBJ2-2	NA	CASSPRGLAGGGAGELFF	TGTGCCAGCTCACCACGAGGACTAGCGGGAGGCGGTGCCGGGGAGCTGTTTTTT
TRBD1	TRBV7-9	TRBJ2-7	NA	CASSPRGTAYEQYF	TGTGCCAGCAGCCCGCGAGGGACAGCCTACGAGCAGTACTTC
TRBD2	TRBV5-1	TRBJ2-3	NA	CASSLPGLGPDTQYF	TGCGCCAGCAGCCTTCCCGGACTAGGCCCAGATACGCAGTATTTT
NA	TRBV11-1	TRBJ1-1	once	CASSRGLNTEAFF	TGTGCCAGCAGCCGGGGCCTGAACACTGAAGCTTTCTTT
TRBD1	TRBV9	TRBJ2-7	once	CASSVGGQGSGEQYF	TGTGCCAGCAGCGTAGGAGGACAGGGGAGCGGCGAGCAGTACTTC
NA	TRBV28	TRBJ2-7	NA	CASSFGSSYEQYF	TGTGCCAGCAGTTTCGGGAGCTCCTACGAGCAGTACTTC
NA	TRBV27	TRBJ2-1	NA	CASRRGLAYNEQFF	TGTGCCAGCAGGAGAGGCTTAGCCTACAATGAGCAGTTCTTC
NA	TRBV11-2	TRBJ2-5	once	CASSFTVLETQYF	TGTGCCAGCAGCTTTACCGTGTTGGAGACCCAGTACTTC
NA	TRBV28	TRBJ1-5	NA	CASSFSGNQGRGNQPQHF	TGTGCCAGCAGTTTCTCCGGGAACCAAGGTCGGGGAAATCAGCCCCAGCATTTT
NA	TRBV19	TRBJ2-7	NA	CASSKGQSYEQYF	TGTGCCAGTAGTAAAGGACAGAGCTACGAGCAGTACTTC
NA	TRBV28	TRBJ1-2	NA	CASSQSPAEGRYGYTF	TGTGCCAGCAGCCAAAGTCCGGCAGAGGGTCGGTATGGCTACACCTTC
NA	TRBV5-6	TRBJ1-1	NA	CASSLWGGTEAFF	TGTGCCAGCAGCTTGTGGGGGGGAACTGAAGCTTTCTTT
TRBD2	TRBV9	TRBJ2-5	NA	CASSVDPAGGETQYF	TGTGCCAGCAGCGTAGACCCAGCGGGAGGAGAGACCCAGTACTTC
NA	TRBV29-1	TRBJ2-3	NA	CSHRDGGTDTQYF	TGCAGCCACCGGGACGGCGGCACAGATACGCAGTATTTT
NA	TRBV15	TRBJ2-7	NA	CATSRTLTGDSYEQYF	TGTGCCACCAGCAGAACGCTCACTGGAGACTCCTACGAGCAGTACTTC
NA	TRBV6-1	TRBJ1-1	NA	CASSEAVGFNTEAFF	TGTGCCAGCAGTGAAGCGGTGGGTTTTAACACTGAAGCTTTCTTT
NA	TRBV28	TRBJ1-2	NA	CASSAQGPNYGYTF	TGTGCCAGCAGTGCACAGGGACCTAACTATGGCTACACCTTC
NA	TRBV5-4	TRBJ2-1	NA	CASSNKRSENNEQFF	TGTGCCAGCAGTAATAAGAGGTCGGAAAACAATGAGCAGTTCTTC
TRBD2	TRBV20-1	TRBJ2-7	NA	CSARGEGVQYF	TGCAGTGCTCGGGGGGAGGGAGTGCAGTACTTC
NA	TRBV6-1	TRBJ2-5	NA	CASSEIGTSQETQYF	TGTGCCAGCAGTGAAATTGGGACATCCCAAGAGACCCAGTACTTC
NA	TRBV5-1	TRBJ2-1	NA	CASSLDYPDEQFF	TGCGCCAGCAGCTTGGACTATCCGGATGAGCAGTTCTTC
TRBD2	TRBV5-1	TRBJ2-7	NA	CASSFTGGSTYEQYF	TGCGCCAGCAGCTTCACGGGAGGGTCGACCTACGAGCAGTACTTC
NA	TRBV28	TRBJ2-7	NA	CASSRMDSEQYF	TGTGCCAGCAGTCGAATGGACTCCGAGCAGTACTTC
NA	TRBV29-1	TRBJ2-7	NA	CSVRPAGYHYEQYF	TGCAGCGTACGGCCAGCAGGGTATCATTACGAGCAGTACTTC
NA	TRBV7-2	TRBJ2-2	once	CASSPPRRGLTGELFF	TGTGCCAGCAGCCCCCCGCGGCGGGGTCTCACCGGGGAGCTGTTTTTT
NA	TRBV18	TRBJ2-5	NA	CASSPDREETQYF	TGTGCCAGCTCACCAGACAGAGAAGAGACCCAGTACTTC